The next 8 T cell receptor beta chains were all read from a single sample in a study of T cells after yellow fever vaccination. TCRdb reprocessed the 5' RACE reads with MiXCR, giving one entry per CDR3 protein. The sample lists 200,000 to 250,000 distinct CDR3 sequences; approximately 3.3% were seen once. Source: CD4+ T cells sorted from PBMCs, taken 10 days after the yellow fever booster vaccination. These receptors originate from a man aged 18-30 years who received the YFV17D yellow fever vaccine.

This sequence joins TRBV7-2 and TRBJ2-7; no firm D call. Per the germline V gene, CDR1 is SGHTA and CDR2 is FQGNSA. The V end was cut by 6 bases, the J end by 0 bases, with 12 bases between. The CDR3 contains 14 residues. The CDR3 DNA reads as TGTGCCAGCAGGCCGGCCCATAGCTCCTACGAGCAGTACTTC. The encoded protein is CASRPAHSSYEQYF.

This chain uses TRBV7-2 with TRBJ2-1; D may be TRBD1 or TRBD2 (5 bases each). The CDR3 consists of 15 residues. CDR1 and CDR2 from the germline V gene are SGHTA and FQGNSA. The V end lost 5 bases, the J end lost 7 bases, and 18 bases lay between the germline ends. The CDR3 nucleotides read TGTGCCAGCAGCACCCCGATCGGGACCGCGAATGAGCAGTTCTTC. Its protein is CASSTPIGTANEQFF.

This chain connects TRBV7-9 to TRBJ2-5; 10 bases are shared with TRBD1. V was clipped by 5 bases and J by 4 bases; unmatched bases: 10. The CDR3 runs 16 residues. Germline CDR1 is SEHNR and CDR2 is FQNEAQ (reference sequence). CDR3 nucleotides: TGTGCCAGCAGCCTGCTGGGACAGGGGACCATAGAGACCCAGTACTTC. It yields the protein CASSLLGQGTIETQYF.

Many counts were recorded for this clonotype. This chain joins TRBV5-1 and TRBJ2-1, with D tentatively TRBD1 or TRBD2 (6 bases each). This CDR3 is 15 amino acids long. Germline CDR1 is SGHRS and CDR2 is YFSETQ. The ends were cut back, 0 bases at V and 2 bases at J, with 9 bases in the middle. CDR3 coding DNA: TGCGCCAGCAGCTTGGATGGGGGGCCCTACAATGAGCAGTTCTTC. Its protein is CASSLDGGPYNEQFF.

There are a few counts of this clonotype. The chain has TRBV6-5 and TRBJ2-4, with a tentative D call TRBD1 (6 bases). Germline lookup yields CDR1 MNHEY and CDR2 SVGAGI. V lost 0 bases and J 3 bases, leaving 18 bases between the germline ends. The CDR3 has 18 amino acids. For the CDR3, the DNA is TGTGCCAGCAGTTACTCGGGGGAAATGGGACACCACAAAAACATTCAGTACTTC. Translating gives CASSYSGEMGHHKNIQYF.

The genes are TRBV6-4 and TRBJ2-2, with D possibly being TRBD1 (6 bases). V lost 8 bases and J 0 bases, leaving 13 bases between the germline ends. Germline lookup yields CDR1 MRHNA and CDR2 SNTAGT. The CDR3 covers 15 residues. CDR3 bases: TGTGCCAGCTCGCCATGGGACACGAACACCGGGGAGCTGTTTTTT. Translating it yields CASSPWDTNTGELFF.

About this clonotype itself: This may come from a read error, since a much larger clone is one base off. The rearrangement uses TRBV12-3 or TRBV12-4 and TRBJ1-5; D may be TRBD1 (6 bases). This CDR3 is built from 14 residues. This chain's CDR3 is CASSRGGGDQPQQF. CDR3 bases: TGTGCCAGCAGCCGCGGGGGCGGAGATCAGCCCCAGCAATTT.

In its sample, this clonotype was seen a few times. This chain connects TRBV6-4 to TRBJ1-6; D remains ambiguous. CDR1 and CDR2 (germline): MRHNA, SNTAGT. The CDR3 is made up of 11 amino acids. The germline V and J ends were trimmed by 7 bases and 9 bases, with 7 bases remaining between them. This CDR3 reads CASTSCSPLHF. CDR3 bases: TGTGCCAGCACCTCGTGTTCACCCCTCCACTTT.